This TCR beta chain was recorded in a study of cytomegalovirus exposure and HLA in healthy donors. CDR3 length: 16 amino acids. The V gene's germline CDR1 is SGHRS and CDR2 YFSETQ. V was pared by 0 bases and J by 6 bases, with 8 bases of the junction left unmatched. PCR used 60 Vbeta primers and 13 Jbeta primers. Using immunoSEQ multiplex PCR, the repertoire was profiled, and TCRdb retains in-frame clones only, with some absent. The table has under 150,000 clones, 75% to 85% seen once. V is TRBV5-1 and J is TRBJ1-4, with 7 bases matching TRBD1. The receptor was derived from a woman in her thirties or forties in good health and CMV-seropositive. The sequenced sample was PBMCs. This chain's CDR3 is CASSLARATGDEKLFF. CDR3 in DNA: TGCGCCAGCAGCTTGGCCCGGGCAACAGGGGATGAAAAACTGTTTTTT.